These 27 T cell receptor beta chains were sequenced from one sample in a study of blood T cells in healthy people across ages. Together with a sample-barcoded 5' primer, a J-beta primer mix was included in a second PCR lasting roughly 6 to 12 cycles. TCRdb analysed the 5' RACE reads with MiXCR anew, one entry per CDR3 protein. Here the sample spans approximately 960,000 distinct CDR3 sequences, approximately 32% being singletons. The same sample was also studied in work on T cells of mothers and their children.

Sequencing was performed on blood. All receptors come from a woman in her 40s in good health.

The gene calls are TRBV6-2 or TRBV6-3 and TRBJ1-2, with D maybe TRBD1 (5 bases). CDR1 and CDR2 (germline): MNHEY, SVGEGT. V lost 2 bases to trimming and J lost 7 bases, with 11 bases between them. The CDR3 extends over 13 amino acids. The CDR3 nucleotides are TGTGCCAGCAGTTACGGGACGGCCGGTGGCTACACCTTC. Translating gives CASSYGTAGGYTF.

This clonotype showed up just once. J is TRBJ2-4 and V is TRBV28, with a weak D call TRBD1 (5 bases). From germline, CDR1 is MDHEN and CDR2 SYDVKM. The CDR3 contains 15 residues. V lost 9 bases and J lost 0, with 15 bases in between. The CDR3 here is CAREQEYLAKNIQYF. The CDR3 DNA reads TGTGCCAGAGAACAGGAATATCTAGCCAAAAACATTCAGTACTTC. The full variable domain, rest sourced from reference TRBV28 and TRBJ2-4, is DVKVTQSSRYLVKRTGEKVFLECVQDMDHENMFWYRQDPGLGLRLIYFSYDVKMKEKGDIPEGYSVSREKKERFSLILESASTNQTSMYLCAREQEYLAKNIQYFGAGTRLSVL.

This clonotype was observed many times. J is TRBJ2-7 and V is TRBV12-3 or TRBV12-4, with D possibly matching TRBD2 (7 bases). V lost 1 base and J 6 bases, leaving 16 bases between the germline ends. This CDR3 has 15 amino acids. In nucleotides, the CDR3 is TGTGCCAGCAGTTTAGGGGGGGGCAACCTACCCGAGCAGTACTTC. Encoded protein: CASSLGGGNLPEQYF.

About this clonotype itself: With a much larger clone just one base away, this may be a read error. The V gene is TRBV6-5, the J gene TRBJ1-1; no definite D call. The germline CDR1 and CDR2 sequences are MNHEY and SVGAGI. The CDR3 totals 12 residues. The CDR3 is CACSAIGVGAFF. The DNA of the CDR3 is TGTGCCTGCAGTGCTATTGGGGTAGGAGCTTTCTTT.

A word on this clonotype: Since a much larger clone is just one base distant, this may be a read error. The chain uses TRBV5-5 and TRBJ1-1, with D hard to call. Germline CDR1 reads SGHKS; CDR2 reads YYEKEE (reference sequence). The CDR3 contains 11 residues. The germline V and J ends were trimmed by 8 bases and 0 bases, with 5 bases remaining between them. The CDR3 region is CASVLNTEAFF. The CDR3 DNA sequence: TGTGCCAGTGTACTGAACACTGAAGCTTTCTTT.

The V call is TRBV3-1, the J call TRBJ2-3; the D gene is possibly TRBD2 (6 bases). Germline loops: CDR1 LGHDT, CDR2 YNNKEL (reference sequence). With 4 bases removed from V and 0 bases from J, the gap between germline ends came to 11 bases. The CDR3 extends over 15 amino acids. The CDR3 nucleotides read TGTGCCAGCAGCCTTCTCGGGACTAGCACAGATACGCAGTATTTT. Translation gives CASSLLGTSTDTQYF.

Only a few counts were recorded for this clonotype. The V gene is TRBV9, the J gene TRBJ2-1; 9 bases fit TRBD2. Germline lookup yields CDR1 SGDLS and CDR2 YYNGEE. The CDR3 is 16 residues long. Trimming took 0 bases from V and 10 from J; bases not matched to a gene: 11. Here the CDR3 DNA reads TGTGCCAGCAGCGTAGATAGGCTAGCGGGATGGGAAGAGCAGTTCTTC. Translated, it gives CASSVDRLAGWEEQFF.

This sequence joins TRBV29-1 and TRBJ2-5; D unclear. Germline CDR1 SQVTM, CDR2 ANQGSEA. Trimming pared 2 bases from V and 7 bases from J, leaving 8 bases between. The CDR3 is 11 amino acids. CDR3 bases: TGCAGCGTTGAACGTTCCGGGACCCAGTACTTC. This encodes CSVERSGTQYF.

The table lists this clonotype with a few counts. The chain combines TRBV10-3 with TRBJ2-1, with D possibly being TRBD1 (6 bases). Trimming removed 4 bases at V and 4 bases at J, with 14 bases between. The CDR3 is 15 amino acids. Germline lookup yields CDR1 ENHRY and CDR2 SYGVKD. This CDR3 is CAISVGADLYNEQFF. The CDR3 DNA is TGTGCCATCAGTGTGGGGGCAGACCTATACAATGAGCAGTTCTTC.

Remarks on this clonotype: Just one base apart from a much larger clone, this may be a read error. The V and J genes are TRBV18 and TRBJ2-5; D call uncertain. Germline values: CDR1 KGHSH, CDR2 LQKENI. The CDR3 covers 14 residues. The DNA of the CDR3 is TGTGTCAGCTCATCCTACGGGCCCCAAGAGACCCAGTACTTC. The encoded protein is CVSSSYGPQETQYF.

The rearrangement joins TRBV11-2 to TRBJ2-1, with D perhaps matching TRBD1 or TRBD2 (5 bases each). Trimming cost V 5 bases and J 12 bases, with 17 bases left between them. In germline, CDR1 is SGHAT, CDR2 FQNNGV. The CDR3 has 13 amino acids. The CDR3 DNA follows: TGTGCCAGCAGCCCCGGTCCGAGGGACGGGCAGTTCTTC. This gives the protein CASSPGPRDGQFF.

Only a few counts were recorded for this clonotype. Its ends do not fully match the called genes, so a read error is possible. V is TRBV2 and J is TRBJ1-2; 7 bases are a match to TRBD1. This CDR3 region has 15 residues. Germline CDR1 reads SNHLY; CDR2 reads FYNNEI. CDR3 sequence: CASNLERQGGKGCTF. CDR3 in DNA: TGTGCCAGCAACCTAGAAAGACAGGGAGGAAAGGGCTGCACCTTC. Together with reference TRBV2 and TRBJ1-2, the CDR3 gives the full variable domain: EPEVTQTPSHQVTQMGQEVILRCVPISNHLYFYWYRQILGQKVEFLVSFYNNEISEKSEIFDDQFSVERPDGSNFTLKIRSTKLEDSAMYFCASNLERQGGKGCTFGSGTRLTVV.

This chain joins TRBV7-2 and TRBJ2-4; D assignment may be TRBD1 or TRBD2 (6 bases each). Trimming removed 5 bases from V and 4 bases from J, with 15 bases in between. The CDR3 runs 15 residues. The germline CDR1 and CDR2 sequences are SGHTA and FQGNSA. The CDR3 sequence: CASSPRGASKNIQYF. The CDR3 nucleotides are TGTGCCAGCAGCCCTAGGGGGGCCTCAAAAAACATTCAGTACTTC.

This clonotype was observed a handful of times. The genes are TRBV5-1 and TRBJ1-3; D is ambiguous. V lost 0 bases, J lost 0 bases, and 7 bases lay in between. The CDR3 is 15 residues long. Germline CDR1 is SGHRS and CDR2 is YFSETQ. The CDR3 DNA sequence: TGCGCCAGCAGCTTGGAGGTGAGCTCTGGAAACACCATATATTTT. This encodes CASSLEVSSGNTIYF.

This rearrangement joins TRBV28 to TRBJ2-1; 10 positions match TRBD1. The CDR3 contains 18 residues. Germline V gene sequence: CDR1 MDHEN, CDR2 SYDVKM. Trimming cost V 2 bases and J 6 bases; bases outside gene matches: 13. In nucleotides, the CDR3 is TGTGCCAGCAGTTTACTAGTATTACGGGACAGGGGCAGCAATGAGCAGTTCTTC. Translating gives CASSLLVLRDRGSNEQFF.

This clonotype came up many times. This chain uses TRBV11-2 with TRBJ1-5; TRBD1 matches at 9 bases. The CDR3 loop spans 16 amino acids. Trimming took 1 base from V and 3 from J; bases not matched to a gene: 4. Germline lookup yields CDR1 SGHAT and CDR2 FQNNGV. The CDR3 region has the DNA TGTGCCAGCAGCTTAGCAGGACAGGGGACCAATCAGCCCCAGCATTTT. Its translation: CASSLAGQGTNQPQHF.

The chain is built from TRBV6-5 and TRBJ2-3; possibly TRBD1 or TRBD2 for D (7 bases each). The CDR3 totals 14 residues. Trimming took 7 bases from V and 8 from J, leaving 19 bases between them. Germline-derived CDR1 and CDR2 are MNHEY and SVGAGI. This CDR3 is CASIAGGGRGTQYF. In DNA form, the CDR3 reads TGTGCCAGCATCGCAGGGGGGGGGCGTGGTACGCAGTATTTT.

This chain links TRBV12-3 or TRBV12-4 with TRBJ1-1; D call uncertain. Trimming pared 6 bases from V and 7 bases from J, leaving 6 bases between. This CDR3 region has 10 residues. DNA for the CDR3: TGTGCCAGCAGACGGGATGAAGCTTTCTTT. The encoded protein is CASRRDEAFF.

The gene calls are TRBV4-1 and TRBJ1-1; 7 bases are shared with TRBD1. The germline CDR1 and CDR2 sequences are MGHRA and YSYEKL. Trimming at V came to 4 bases and at J to 5 bases, leaving 7 bases not matched to a gene. The CDR3 runs 14 residues. CDR3 amino acids: CASSRTQGITEAFF. The CDR3 DNA is TGCGCCAGCAGCCGGACACAGGGGATAACTGAAGCTTTCTTT.

Comments on this clonotype: A much larger clone differs from this one at a single base, so this may be a read error. J is TRBJ2-1 and V is TRBV6-2 or TRBV6-3, with D maybe TRBD2 (6 bases). The germline gives CDR1 MNHEY, CDR2 SVGEGT. The CDR3 contains 14 residues. Trimming removed 8 bases at V and 7 bases at J, with 18 bases between. CDR3 sequence: CASRLSPSENEQFF. The CDR3 nucleotides are TGTGCCAGCCGACTCTCGCCTAGCGAGAATGAGCAGTTCTTC.

This clonotype was observed many times. As DNA, the CDR3 is TGTGCCACTAGACGGGAGCAGACACGAAACCAAGAGACCCAGTACTTC. Its protein product is CATRREQTRNQETQYF. The J gene is TRBJ2-5, the V gene TRBV6-5; the D gene is possibly TRBD2 (6 bases). CDR1 and CDR2 from the germline V gene are MNHEY and SVGAGI. The V end lost 10 bases, the J end lost 0 bases, and 21 bases lay between the germline ends. The CDR3 loop spans 16 amino acids.

The chain is built from TRBV18 and TRBJ1-5, with unresolved D. There are 16 residues in the CDR3. Germline loops: CDR1 KGHSH, CDR2 LQKENI. Trimming stripped 5 bases from V and 4 bases from J, with 18 bases between. The CDR3 DNA reads as TGTGCCAGCTCAACGTCTGGCACTCTTTATAATCAGCCCCAGCATTTT. As protein: CASSTSGTLYNQPQHF.

This clonotype has a count of ten or more. CDR3 residues: CASSPSLPRGGAGTSLRNIQYF. CDR3 coding DNA: TGTGCCAGCAGCCCATCCCTACCTAGGGGCGGGGCGGGGACTAGCCTGAGGAACATTCAGTACTTC. The chain couples TRBV7-2 to TRBJ2-4; 9 nucleotides agree with TRBD2. CDR1 is SGHTA, CDR2 FQGNSA, per germline. The CDR3 has 22 residues. V dropped 5 bases and J dropped 7; count of bases not matched to a gene: 30.

Remarks on this clonotype: A junction end diverges from the germline sequence, so it may reflect a read error. This chain links TRBV14 with TRBJ2-1; weak D call: TRBD1 (6 bases). Germline-derived CDR1 and CDR2 are SGHDN and FVKESK. The CDR3 loop spans 14 amino acids. The CDR3 is CANWGQVLSNEQFF. Written as DNA, the CDR3 is TGCGCCAACTGGGGACAAGTCCTTTCCAATGAGCAGTTCTTC.

Regarding this clonotype: One junction end disagrees with the germline gene, perhaps due to a read error. The chain carries TRBV6-1 and TRBJ2-7; D is undetermined. The CDR3 has 12 residues. Germline V gene sequence: CDR1 MNHNS, CDR2 SASEGT. CDR3 region: CASGDWNYEQYF. The CDR3 nucleotides read TGTGCCAGCGGTGACTGGAACTACGAGCAGTACTTC.

V usage is TRBV20-1 and J usage is TRBJ1-5; 7 nucleotides line up with TRBD1. The germline V gene encodes CDR1 DFQATT and CDR2 SNEGSKA (reference sequence). V lost 3 bases and J lost 7; bases outside the gene matches: 9. The CDR3 has 14 residues. The CDR3 DNA follows: TGCAGTGCTAGTCGCAGGGGGGGACGGCAGCCCCAGCATTTT. It translates to CSASRRGGRQPQHF.

This clonotype came up many times. The chain has TRBV20-1 and TRBJ1-5; 9 bases align to TRBD1. CDR3 size: 15 residues. CDR1 and CDR2 from the germline V gene are DFQATT and SNEGSKA (reference sequence). The V and J ends lost 6 bases and 7 bases, in that order; junction bases with no gene match: 13. The CDR3 region is CSAQPGQGAWQPQHF. The CDR3 nucleotides are TGCAGTGCCCAGCCGGGACAGGGCGCTTGGCAGCCCCAGCATTTT.